The sequence of this T cell receptor beta chain was determined in a study of blood T cell repertoires in COVID-19. Whole-study context: T cells, B-cell-depleted T cells, or PBMCs provided the cDNA or gDNA that served as material.

Generated by immunoSEQ multiplex PCR, the TCRdb table keeps only in-frame clones and is missing some. The sample comprises approximately 300,000 clones, more than 75% of which are singletons, and approximately 5.3% rests with the top ten. This receptor was obtained from a woman aged 30 to 39 who had recovered from COVID-19. Sequenced input: PBMCs or T cells enriched from blood (not recorded which).

The CDR3 DNA is TGTGCCAGCAGTTACTCGAGGGCGCCGAACACTGAAGCTTTCTTT. Protein sequence: CASSYSRAPNTEAFF. The genes are TRBV6-5 and TRBJ1-1, with D hard to call. Trimming removed 0 bases at V and 1 base at J, with 9 bases between. The germline V gene has CDR1 MNHEY and CDR2 SVGAGI. CDR3 length: 15 amino acids.